The T cell receptor (beta chain) described here comes from a study of blood T cell repertoires in COVID-19. Study-wide background: Some COVID-19 samples were acute and others convalescent; all came from the United States, Italy and Spain.

Looked up from germline, CDR1 is SNHLY and CDR2 is FYNNEI. The trim removed 6 bases at V and 5 bases at J, leaving 10 bases unmatched. The CDR3 is 15 amino acids. The authors' processing: Estimation of nucleated cell counts relied on the amplification of reference gene primers. Here immunoSEQ multiplex PCR was the method, and the copy in TCRdb shows in-frame clones only, minus some. The V and J calls and clone size come from that table; D and trimming were worked out from the DNA. The table records approximately 170,000 clones, over 75% of them present only once. Sequences were obtained from peripheral blood. The chain has TRBV2 and TRBJ2-3; 8 bases fit TRBD2. The receptor was isolated from a woman aged 50 to 60 with acute or convalescent COVID-19. CDR3 region: CASRWREALVDTQYF. The CDR3 DNA sequence: TGTGCCAGCAGGTGGCGGGAGGCGTTGGTAGATACGCAGTATTTT.